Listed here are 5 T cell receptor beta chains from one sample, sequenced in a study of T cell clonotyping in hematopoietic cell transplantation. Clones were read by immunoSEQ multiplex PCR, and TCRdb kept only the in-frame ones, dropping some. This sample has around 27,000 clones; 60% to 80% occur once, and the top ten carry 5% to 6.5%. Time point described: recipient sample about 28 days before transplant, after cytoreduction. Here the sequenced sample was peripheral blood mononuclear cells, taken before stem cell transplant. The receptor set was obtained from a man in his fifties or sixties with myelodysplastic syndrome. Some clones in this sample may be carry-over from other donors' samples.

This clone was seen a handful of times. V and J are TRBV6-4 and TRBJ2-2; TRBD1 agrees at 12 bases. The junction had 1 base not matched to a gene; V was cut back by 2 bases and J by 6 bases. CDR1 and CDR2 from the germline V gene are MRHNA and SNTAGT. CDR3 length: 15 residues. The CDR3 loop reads CASSDGTGGAGELFF. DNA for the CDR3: TGTGCCAGCAGTGACGGGACAGGGGGCGCCGGGGAGCTGTTTTTT.

In DNA, the CDR3 is TGTGCCTGGAGTGTACGGGGAATAGGTCAGCCCCAGCATTTT. Translated: CAWSVRGIGQPQHF. V is TRBV30 and J is TRBJ1-5; D call uncertain. Trimming cost V 0 bases and J 6 bases, with 12 bases left between them. The CDR3 has 14 amino acids. Germline CDR1 reads GTSNPN; CDR2 reads SVGIG (reference sequence).

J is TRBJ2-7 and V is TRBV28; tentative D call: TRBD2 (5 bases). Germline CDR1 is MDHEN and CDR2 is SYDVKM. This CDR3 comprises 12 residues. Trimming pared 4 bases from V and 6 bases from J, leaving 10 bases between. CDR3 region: CASSYEGAEQYF. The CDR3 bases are TGTGCCAGCAGTTATGAGGGAGCCGAGCAGTACTTC.

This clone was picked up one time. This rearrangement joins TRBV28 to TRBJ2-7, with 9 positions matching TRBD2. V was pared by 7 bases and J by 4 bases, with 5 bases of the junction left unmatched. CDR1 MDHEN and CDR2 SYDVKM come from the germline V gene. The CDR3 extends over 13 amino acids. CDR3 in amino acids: CASTLAGEYEQYF. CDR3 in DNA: TGTGCCAGCACACTAGCGGGCGAGTACGAGCAGTACTTC.

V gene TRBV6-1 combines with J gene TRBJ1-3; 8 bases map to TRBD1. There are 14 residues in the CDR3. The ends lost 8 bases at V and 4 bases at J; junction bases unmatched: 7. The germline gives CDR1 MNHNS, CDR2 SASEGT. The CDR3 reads CASGWTGQGNTIYF. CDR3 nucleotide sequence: TGTGCCAGCGGGTGGACAGGGCAAGGAAACACCATATATTTT.